This entry features one TCR beta chain sequence. Its cognate antigen is unknown. The sample comes from a study of neurological immune-mediated disorders. Regarding the study as a whole: One cluster of related CDR3 sequences contained, by phylogenetic grouping, the repertoires of 18 of 34 multiple sclerosis patients and formed a possible signature.

The cDNA came from 5'RACE with 10-nucleotide random UMIs. TCRdb recomputed calls from the 5' RACE reads with MiXCR, one row per CDR3 protein. The data hold about 62,000 distinct CDR3 sequences, with over 3.5% observed a single time. Germline values: CDR1 SQVTM, CDR2 ANQGSEA. CDR3 size: 15 residues. V gave up 3 bases and J gave up 6 bases; unmatched junction bases: 11. The chain links TRBV29-1 to TRBJ1-1; TRBD1 matches 9 bases. The TCR was taken from a woman between 50 and 59 years old with multiple sclerosis. The sample was PBMCs. The CDR3 sequence is CSVDTGGDWRAEAFF. CDR3 in DNA: TGCAGCGTTGACACAGGGGGCGATTGGCGGGCTGAAGCTTTCTTT.